This T cell receptor (beta chain) was sequenced for a study of T cells after yellow fever vaccination (dated by TCRdb to between 2017 and 2020). In terms of the full investigation: Libraries from fractions with low cell numbers were prepared with the SMART-Seq v4 Ultra Low Input RNA kit. Two healthy male donors, one aged 18 to 29 and one aged 30 to 39 years, were included in the cohort. Bulk PBMC replicates and cell subsets were isolated from blood drawn at multiple timepoints before and after both primary and secondary immunization. Bulk TCR alpha and beta repertoires were sequenced longitudinally to track T-cell clones before and after primary and booster YFV17D yellow fever vaccination. Study-wide conclusions, independent of this receptor: Most clones expanded after primary vaccination (96% of CD4 and about 85% of CD8) were re-detected after the booster, suggesting that broad memory maintenance occurred. FACS-sorted repertoires could contain abundant contaminating clonotypes from the bulk population, so computational filtering was required. Because only a couple of donors were included in the study, the extent to which the findings can be generalized is limited. A small fraction of clonotypes appeared in both the CD4 and CD8 compartments, likely as a result of convergent recombination. The secondary T-cell response was weaker than the primary response but faster, peaking on day 5 instead of day 15.

The sample's treatment or condition, from its label and the paper: live attenuated yellow fever vaccine strain. At every blood-draw timepoint, two biological replicates of bulk PBMCs were collected. PBMCs were isolated from peripheral blood using a standard Ficoll-Paque protocol. RNA was extracted with TriZol from bulk PBMCs, CD4 and CD8 fractions, and dextramer-positive and dextramer-negative fractions. As encoded in the germline V gene, CDR1 is SGHRS while CDR2 is YFSETQ. V is reduced by 7 bases and J by 3 bases, leaving a spacing of 13 bases between them. Including cysteine and phenylalanine, the CDR3 has 13 amino acids. The retained sequence is limited to the CDR3, 39 bases, with the frame set at the first base. Worth noting for this clonotype: This receptor's antigen is unknown. No much larger clonotype is one base removed from it; base qualities were not supplied.

Synthesis of TCR cDNA relied on 5'RACE template switching, a step that introduced a universal primer site along with unique molecular identifiers. cDNA synthesis was primed from both the TCR alpha and TCR beta constant segments. Library amplification involved two PCR steps, and the second step added sample barcodes and sequencing adapters. Sequencing of libraries was done on Illumina HiSeq 2500 (2x100 bp) or NovaSeq (2x150 bp). Per the source publication's procedure: Demultiplexing of reads and collapsing into UMI consensus sequences were performed with MIGEC, and V(D)J alignment was carried out with MiXCR. Clonotypes responding to the vaccine were identified with edgeR on replicate PBMC samples, with the criteria of FDR below 0.01 and a log2 fold change above 5 up to day 15. CD4 or CD8 identity was assigned to each bulk clonotype according to whether the clonotype was present at higher abundance in the sequenced CD4 repertoire or the sequenced CD8 repertoire. The public sequencing data were trimmed at Q25 with fastp and processed into clonotypes with MiXCR by TCRdb, which kept only in-frame beta chains. Rows with one shared CDR3 protein collapse into an entry with the most common genes and DNA. The V and J calls reflect TCRdb's pipeline rather than the authors' work. The sample table contains under 550,000 distinct CDR3 sequences; only one count was recorded for 21% of them. The biggest ten clones account for about a sixth of the sample.

The sequence was obtained from a man in his late teens or twenties who received the YFV17D yellow fever vaccine. This specimen consisted of PBMCs, obtained 21 days after the first yellow fever vaccination. The chain is assembled from TRBV5-1 and TRBJ1-1, with no reliable assignment of the D segment. The bases are TGCGCCAGCCGAAGGGTGGGCGACACTGAAGCTTTCTTT. It specifies CASRRVGDTEAFF.